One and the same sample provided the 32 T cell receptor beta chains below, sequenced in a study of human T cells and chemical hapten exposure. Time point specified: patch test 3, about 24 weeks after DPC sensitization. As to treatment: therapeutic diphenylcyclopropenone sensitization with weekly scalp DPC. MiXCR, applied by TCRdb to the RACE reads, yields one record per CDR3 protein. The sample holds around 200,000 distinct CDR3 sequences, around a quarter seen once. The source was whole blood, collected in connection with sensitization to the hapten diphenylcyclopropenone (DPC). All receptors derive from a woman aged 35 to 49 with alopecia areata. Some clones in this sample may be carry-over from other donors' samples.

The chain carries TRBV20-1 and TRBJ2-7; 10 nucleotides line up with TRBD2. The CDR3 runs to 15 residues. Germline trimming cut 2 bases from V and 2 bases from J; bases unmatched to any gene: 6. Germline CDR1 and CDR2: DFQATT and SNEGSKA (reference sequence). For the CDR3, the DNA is TGCAGTGCTAGACTACTAGCGGGATGGGCCTACGAGCAGTACTTC. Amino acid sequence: CSARLLAGWAYEQYF.

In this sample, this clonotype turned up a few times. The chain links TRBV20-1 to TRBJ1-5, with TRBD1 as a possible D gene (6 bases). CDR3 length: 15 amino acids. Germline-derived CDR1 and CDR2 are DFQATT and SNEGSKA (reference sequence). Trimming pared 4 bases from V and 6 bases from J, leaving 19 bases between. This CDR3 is CSAMHREGNSQPQHF. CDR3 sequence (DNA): TGCAGTGCTATGCACAGGGAGGGAAACAGTCAGCCCCAGCATTTT.

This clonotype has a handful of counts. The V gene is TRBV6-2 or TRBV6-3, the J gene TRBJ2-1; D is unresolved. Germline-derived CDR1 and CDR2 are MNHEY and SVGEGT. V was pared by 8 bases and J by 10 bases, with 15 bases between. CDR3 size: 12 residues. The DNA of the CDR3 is TGTGCCAGCCGGGCTGAGGCACGGGAGCAGTTCTTC. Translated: CASRAEAREQFF.

The CDR3 DNA reads TGTGCCAGCAGACTCGAGGGGCTACAAGAGACCCAGTACTTC. It translates to CASRLEGLQETQYF. The rearrangement links TRBV6-2 or TRBV6-3 to TRBJ2-5; D is tentatively TRBD1 or TRBD2 (5 bases each). Germline lookup yields CDR1 MNHEY and CDR2 SVGEGT. This CDR3 comprises 14 residues. The V and J ends lost 6 bases and 2 bases respectively, with 13 bases between them.

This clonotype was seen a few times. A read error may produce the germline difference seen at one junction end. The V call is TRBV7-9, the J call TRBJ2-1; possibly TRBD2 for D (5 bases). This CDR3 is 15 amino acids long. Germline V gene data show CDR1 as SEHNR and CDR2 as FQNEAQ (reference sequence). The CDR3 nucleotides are TGTGCCAGCAGCCTAGCTAGGGTATTGGGAAATGAGCAGTTCTTC. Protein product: CASSLARVLGNEQFF. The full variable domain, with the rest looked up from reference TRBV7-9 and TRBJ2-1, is DTGVSQNPRHKITKRGQNVTFRCDPISEHNRLYWYRQTLGQGPEFLTYFQNEAQLEKSRLLSDRFSAERPKGSFSTLEIQRTEQGDSAMYLCASSLARVLGNEQFFGPGTRLTVL.

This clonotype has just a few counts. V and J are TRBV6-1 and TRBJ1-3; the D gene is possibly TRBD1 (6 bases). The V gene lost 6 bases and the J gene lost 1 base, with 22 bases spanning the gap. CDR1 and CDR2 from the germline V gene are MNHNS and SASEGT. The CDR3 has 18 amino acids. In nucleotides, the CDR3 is TGTGCCAGCAGCCTAATCAAGAGGGGGTGGGGGTCTGGAAACACCATATATTTT. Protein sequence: CASSLIKRGWGSGNTIYF.

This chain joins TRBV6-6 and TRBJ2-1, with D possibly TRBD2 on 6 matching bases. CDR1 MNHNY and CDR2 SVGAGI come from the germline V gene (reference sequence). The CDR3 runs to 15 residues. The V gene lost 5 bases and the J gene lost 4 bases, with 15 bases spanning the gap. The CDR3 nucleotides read TGTGCCAGCAGTACAGGAGGGTCGGGGTACAATGAGCAGTTCTTC. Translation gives CASSTGGSGYNEQFF.

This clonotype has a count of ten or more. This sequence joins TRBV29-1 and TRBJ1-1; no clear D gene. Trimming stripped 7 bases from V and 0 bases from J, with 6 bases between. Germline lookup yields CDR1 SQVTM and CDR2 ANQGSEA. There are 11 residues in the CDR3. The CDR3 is CSAGMNTEAFF. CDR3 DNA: TGCAGCGCAGGCATGAACACTGAAGCTTTCTTT.

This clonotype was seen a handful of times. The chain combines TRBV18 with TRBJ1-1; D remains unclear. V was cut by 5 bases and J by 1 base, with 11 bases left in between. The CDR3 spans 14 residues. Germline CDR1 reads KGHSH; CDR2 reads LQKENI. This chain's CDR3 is CASSSNRGNTEAFF. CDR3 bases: TGTGCCAGCTCATCCAACCGGGGGAACACTGAAGCTTTCTTT.

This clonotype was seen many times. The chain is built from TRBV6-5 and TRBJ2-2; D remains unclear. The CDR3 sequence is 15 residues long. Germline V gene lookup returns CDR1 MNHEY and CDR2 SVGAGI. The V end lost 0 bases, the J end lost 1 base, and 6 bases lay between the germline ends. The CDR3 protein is CASSYSRMNTGELFF. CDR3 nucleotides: TGTGCCAGCAGTTACTCGAGAATGAACACCGGGGAGCTGTTTTTT.

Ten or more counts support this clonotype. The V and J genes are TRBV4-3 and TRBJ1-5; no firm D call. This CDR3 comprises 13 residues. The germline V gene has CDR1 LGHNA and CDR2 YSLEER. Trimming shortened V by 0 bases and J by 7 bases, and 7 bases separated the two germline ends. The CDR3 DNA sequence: TGCGCCAGCAGCCAAGAAGATGGGCAGCCCCAGCATTTT. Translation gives CASSQEDGQPQHF.

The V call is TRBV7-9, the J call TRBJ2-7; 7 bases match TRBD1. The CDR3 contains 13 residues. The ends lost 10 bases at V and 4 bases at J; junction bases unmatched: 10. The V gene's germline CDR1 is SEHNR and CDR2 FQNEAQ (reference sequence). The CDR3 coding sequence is TGTGCCATCACGCCGGGACAGAAATACGAGCAGTACTTC. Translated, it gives CAITPGQKYEQYF.

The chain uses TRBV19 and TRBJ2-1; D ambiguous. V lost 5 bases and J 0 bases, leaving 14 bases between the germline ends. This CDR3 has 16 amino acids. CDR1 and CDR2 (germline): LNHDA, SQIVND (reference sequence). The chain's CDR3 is CASSPDLFDSYNEQFF. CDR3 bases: TGTGCCAGTAGTCCCGACCTCTTCGACTCCTACAATGAGCAGTTCTTC.

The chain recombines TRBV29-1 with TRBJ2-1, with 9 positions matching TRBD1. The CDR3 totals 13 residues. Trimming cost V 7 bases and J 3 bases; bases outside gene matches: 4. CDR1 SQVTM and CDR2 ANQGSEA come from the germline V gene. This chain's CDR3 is CSETGGLYNEQFF. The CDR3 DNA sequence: TGCAGCGAGACAGGGGGGCTCTACAATGAGCAGTTCTTC.

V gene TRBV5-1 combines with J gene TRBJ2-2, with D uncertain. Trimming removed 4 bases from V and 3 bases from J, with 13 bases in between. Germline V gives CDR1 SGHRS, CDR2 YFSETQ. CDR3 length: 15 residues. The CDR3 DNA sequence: TGCGCCAGCAGCGCGGACGGCCCCTACACCGGGGAGCTGTTTTTT. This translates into CASSADGPYTGELFF.

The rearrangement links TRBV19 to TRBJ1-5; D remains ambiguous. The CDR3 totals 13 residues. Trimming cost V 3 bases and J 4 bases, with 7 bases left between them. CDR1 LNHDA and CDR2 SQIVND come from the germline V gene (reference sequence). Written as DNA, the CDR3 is TGTGCCAGTAGTATTAAGGGAAATCAGCCCCAGCATTTT. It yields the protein CASSIKGNQPQHF.

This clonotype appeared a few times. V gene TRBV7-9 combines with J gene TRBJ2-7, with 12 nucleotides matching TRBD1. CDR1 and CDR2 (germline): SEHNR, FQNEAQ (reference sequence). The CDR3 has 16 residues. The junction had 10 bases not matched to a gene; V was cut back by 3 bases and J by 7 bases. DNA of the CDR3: TGTGCCAGCAGCTTCATAGAAGGGACAGGGGGCGGGGAGCAGTACTTC. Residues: CASSFIEGTGGGEQYF.

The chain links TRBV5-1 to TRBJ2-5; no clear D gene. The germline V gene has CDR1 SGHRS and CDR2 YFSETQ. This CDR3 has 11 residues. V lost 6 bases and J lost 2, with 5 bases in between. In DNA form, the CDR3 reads TGCGCCAGCAAGGTACAAGAGACCCAGTACTTC. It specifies CASKVQETQYF.

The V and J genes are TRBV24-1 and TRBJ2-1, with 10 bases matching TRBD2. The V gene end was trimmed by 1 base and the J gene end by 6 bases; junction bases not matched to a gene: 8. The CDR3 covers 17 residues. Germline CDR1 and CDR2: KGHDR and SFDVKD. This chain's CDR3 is CATSDFPSGRACNEQFF. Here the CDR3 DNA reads TGTGCCACCAGTGATTTCCCCAGCGGGAGGGCCTGCAATGAGCAGTTCTTC.

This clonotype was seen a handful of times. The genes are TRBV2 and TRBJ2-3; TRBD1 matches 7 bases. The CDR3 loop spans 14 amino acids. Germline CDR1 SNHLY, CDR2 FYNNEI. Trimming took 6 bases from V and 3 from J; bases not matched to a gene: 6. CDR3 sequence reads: CASSEQTGTDTQYF. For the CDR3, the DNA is TGTGCCAGCAGCGAACAGACAGGGACAGATACGCAGTATTTT.

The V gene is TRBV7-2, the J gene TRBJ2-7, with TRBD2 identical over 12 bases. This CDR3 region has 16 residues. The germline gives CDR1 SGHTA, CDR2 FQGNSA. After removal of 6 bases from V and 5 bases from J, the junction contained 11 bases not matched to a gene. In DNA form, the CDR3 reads TGTGCCAGCAGTTCCCTCCCTAGCGGGAGGGCCAACGAGCAGTACTTC. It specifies CASSSLPSGRANEQYF.

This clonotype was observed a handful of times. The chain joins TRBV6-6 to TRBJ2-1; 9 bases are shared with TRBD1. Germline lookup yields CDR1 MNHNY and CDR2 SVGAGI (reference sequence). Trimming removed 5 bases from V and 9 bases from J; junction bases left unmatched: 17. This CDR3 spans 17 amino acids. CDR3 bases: TGTGCCAGCAGTCCATCCGGGACAGGGTGGTCTATTGGTGAGCAGTTCTTC. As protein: CASSPSGTGWSIGEQFF.

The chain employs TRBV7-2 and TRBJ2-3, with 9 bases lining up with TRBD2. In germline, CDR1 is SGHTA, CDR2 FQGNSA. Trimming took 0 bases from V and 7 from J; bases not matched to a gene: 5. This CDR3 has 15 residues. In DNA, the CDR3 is TGTGCCAGCAGCTTAGCTAGCGGGGGTTATAATACGCAGTATTTT. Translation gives CASSLASGGYNTQYF.

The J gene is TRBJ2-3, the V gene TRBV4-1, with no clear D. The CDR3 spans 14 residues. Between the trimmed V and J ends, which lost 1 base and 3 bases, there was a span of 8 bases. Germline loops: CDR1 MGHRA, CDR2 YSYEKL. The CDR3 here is CASSQVVWTDTQYF. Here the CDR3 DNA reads TGCGCCAGCAGCCAAGTGGTTTGGACAGATACGCAGTATTTT.

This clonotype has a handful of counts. The DNA of the CDR3 is TGTGCCAGCTCACCGGGACAGGGCAACACAGATACGCAGTATTTT. It encodes CASSPGQGNTDTQYF. V and J are TRBV18 and TRBJ2-3, with TRBD1 matching over 9 bases. CDR1 KGHSH and CDR2 LQKENI come from the germline V gene. Germline trimming cut 3 bases from V and 2 bases from J; bases unmatched to any gene: 3. This CDR3 region has 15 residues.

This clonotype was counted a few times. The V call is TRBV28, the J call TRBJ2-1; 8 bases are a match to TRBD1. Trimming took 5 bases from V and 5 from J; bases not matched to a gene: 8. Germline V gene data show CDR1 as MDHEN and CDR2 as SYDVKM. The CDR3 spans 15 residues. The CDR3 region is CASSADRGFNNEQFF. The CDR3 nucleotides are TGTGCCAGCAGTGCCGACAGGGGATTTAACAATGAGCAGTTCTTC.

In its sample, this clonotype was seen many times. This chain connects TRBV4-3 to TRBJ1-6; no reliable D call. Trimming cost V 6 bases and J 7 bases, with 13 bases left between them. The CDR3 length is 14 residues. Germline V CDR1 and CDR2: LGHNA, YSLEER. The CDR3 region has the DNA TGCGCCAGCAGGAGGGAGGGTCACAATTCACCCCTCCACTTT. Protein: CASRREGHNSPLHF.

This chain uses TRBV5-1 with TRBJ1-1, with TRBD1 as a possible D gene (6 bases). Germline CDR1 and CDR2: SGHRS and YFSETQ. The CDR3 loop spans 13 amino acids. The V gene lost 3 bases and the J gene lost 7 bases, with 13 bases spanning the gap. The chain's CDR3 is CASSWAGEYEAFF. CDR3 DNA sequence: TGCGCCAGCAGCTGGGCAGGGGAGTATGAAGCTTTCTTT.

Written as DNA, the CDR3 is TGTGCCAGCAGCCGCCAGACTAGCGGTTACTACGAGCAGTACTTC. This codes for CASSRQTSGYYEQYF. J is TRBJ2-7 and V is TRBV7-2; 9 positions match TRBD2. The V gene end was trimmed by 5 bases and the J gene end by 3 bases; junction bases not matched to a gene: 8. The CDR3 runs 15 residues. Per germline, CDR1 SGHTA and CDR2 FQGNSA.

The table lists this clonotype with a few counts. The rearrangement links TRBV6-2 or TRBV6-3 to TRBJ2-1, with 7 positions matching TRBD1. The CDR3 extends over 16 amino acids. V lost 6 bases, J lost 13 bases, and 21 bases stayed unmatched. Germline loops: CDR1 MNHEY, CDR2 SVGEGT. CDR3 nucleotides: TGTGCCAGCAGGGAACATTCGGGACAGTCCACACCGCTTCAGTTCTTC. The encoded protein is CASREHSGQSTPLQFF.

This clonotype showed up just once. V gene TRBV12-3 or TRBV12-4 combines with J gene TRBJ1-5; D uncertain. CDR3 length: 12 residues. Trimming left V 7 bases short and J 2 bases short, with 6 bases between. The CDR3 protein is CASTYCNQPQHF. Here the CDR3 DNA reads TGTGCCAGCACCTATTGCAATCAGCCCCAGCATTTT.

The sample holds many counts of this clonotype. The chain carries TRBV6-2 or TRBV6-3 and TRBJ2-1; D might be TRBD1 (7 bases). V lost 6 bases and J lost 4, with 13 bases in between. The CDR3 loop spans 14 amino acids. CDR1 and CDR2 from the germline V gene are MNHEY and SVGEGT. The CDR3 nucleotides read TGTGCCAGCAGACGGGACAGCGGGTACAATGAGCAGTTCTTC. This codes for CASRRDSGYNEQFF.